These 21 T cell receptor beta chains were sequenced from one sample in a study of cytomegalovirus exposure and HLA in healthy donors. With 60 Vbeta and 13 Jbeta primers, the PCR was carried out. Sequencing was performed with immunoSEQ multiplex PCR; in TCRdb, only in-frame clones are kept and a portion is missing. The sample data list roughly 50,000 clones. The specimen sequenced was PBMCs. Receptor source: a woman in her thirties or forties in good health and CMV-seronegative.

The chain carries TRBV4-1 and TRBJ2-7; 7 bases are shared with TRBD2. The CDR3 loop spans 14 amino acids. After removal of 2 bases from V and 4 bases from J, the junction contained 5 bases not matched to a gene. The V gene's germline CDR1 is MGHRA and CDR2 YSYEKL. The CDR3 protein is CASSQTASGYEQYF. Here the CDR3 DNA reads TGCGCCAGCAGCCAAACGGCTAGCGGTTACGAGCAGTACTTC.

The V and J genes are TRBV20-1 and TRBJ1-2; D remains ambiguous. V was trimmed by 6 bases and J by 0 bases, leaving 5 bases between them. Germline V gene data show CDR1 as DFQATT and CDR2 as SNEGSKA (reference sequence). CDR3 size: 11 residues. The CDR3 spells CSAASNYGYTF. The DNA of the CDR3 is TGCAGTGCCGCGTCTAACTATGGCTACACCTTC.

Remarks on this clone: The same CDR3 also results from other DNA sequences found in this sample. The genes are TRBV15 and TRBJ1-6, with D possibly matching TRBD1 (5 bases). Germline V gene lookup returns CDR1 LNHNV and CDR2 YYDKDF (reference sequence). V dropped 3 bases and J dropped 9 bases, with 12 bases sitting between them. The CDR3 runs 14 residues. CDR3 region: CATSRTDLSSPLHF. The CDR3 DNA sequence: TGTGCCACCAGCAGGACAGATCTGAGTTCACCCCTCCACTTT.

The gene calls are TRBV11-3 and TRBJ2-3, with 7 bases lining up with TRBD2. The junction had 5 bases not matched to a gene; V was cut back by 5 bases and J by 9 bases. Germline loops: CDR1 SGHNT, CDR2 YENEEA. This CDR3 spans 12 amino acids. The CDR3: CASSPSGDTQYF. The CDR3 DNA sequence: TGTGCCAGCAGCCCGAGCGGGGACACGCAGTATTTT.

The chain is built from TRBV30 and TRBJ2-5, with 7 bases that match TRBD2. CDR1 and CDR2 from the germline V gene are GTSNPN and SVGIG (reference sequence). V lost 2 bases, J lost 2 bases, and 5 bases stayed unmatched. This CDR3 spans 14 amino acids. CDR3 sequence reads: CAWSLGRAQETQYF. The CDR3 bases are TGTGCCTGGAGTCTGGGGAGGGCTCAAGAGACCCAGTACTTC.

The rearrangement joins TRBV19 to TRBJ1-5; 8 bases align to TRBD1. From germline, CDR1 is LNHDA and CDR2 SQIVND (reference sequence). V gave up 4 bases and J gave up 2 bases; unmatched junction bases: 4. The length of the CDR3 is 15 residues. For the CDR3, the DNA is TGTGCCAGTAGTACCATGACAGGGGGCAATCAGCCCCAGCATTTT. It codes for CASSTMTGGNQPQHF.

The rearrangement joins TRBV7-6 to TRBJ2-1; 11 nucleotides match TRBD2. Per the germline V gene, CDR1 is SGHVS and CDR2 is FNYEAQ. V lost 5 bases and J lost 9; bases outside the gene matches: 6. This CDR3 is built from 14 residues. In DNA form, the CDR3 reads TGTGCCAGCAGCCTACTAGCGGGAGCCAGTGAGCAGTTCTTC. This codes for CASSLLAGASEQFF. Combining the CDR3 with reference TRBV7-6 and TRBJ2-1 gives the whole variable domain GAGVSQSPRYKVTKRGQDVALRCDPISGHVSLYWYRQALGQGPEFLTYFNYEAQQDKSGLPNDRFSAERPEGSISTLTIQRTEQRDSAMYRCASSLLAGASEQFFGPGTRLTVL.

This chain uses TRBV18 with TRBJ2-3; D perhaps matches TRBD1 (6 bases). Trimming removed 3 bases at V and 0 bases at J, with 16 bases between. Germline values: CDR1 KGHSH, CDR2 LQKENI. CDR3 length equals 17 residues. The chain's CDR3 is CASSPGPQGVSTDTQYF. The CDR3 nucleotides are TGTGCCAGCTCACCGGGGCCACAGGGCGTGAGCACAGATACGCAGTATTTT.

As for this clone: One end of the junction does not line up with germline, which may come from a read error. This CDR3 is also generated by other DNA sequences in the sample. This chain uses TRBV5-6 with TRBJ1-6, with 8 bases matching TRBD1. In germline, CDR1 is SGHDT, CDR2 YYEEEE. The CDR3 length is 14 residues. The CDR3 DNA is TGTGCCAGCAGCTACGACAGGGGCAATTCACCCCTACACTTT. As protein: CASSYDRGNSPLHF.

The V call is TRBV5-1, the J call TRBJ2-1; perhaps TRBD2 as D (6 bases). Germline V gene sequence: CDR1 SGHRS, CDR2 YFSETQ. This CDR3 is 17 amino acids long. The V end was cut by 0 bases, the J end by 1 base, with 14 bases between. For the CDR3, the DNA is TGCGCCAGCAGCTTGGCCGGGGGTAGTGGGTCCTACAATGAGCAGTTCTTC. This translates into CASSLAGGSGSYNEQFF.

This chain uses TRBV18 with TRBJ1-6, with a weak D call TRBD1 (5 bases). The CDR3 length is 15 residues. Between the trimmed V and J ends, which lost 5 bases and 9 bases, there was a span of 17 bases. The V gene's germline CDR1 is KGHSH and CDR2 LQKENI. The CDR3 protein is CASSETVGHGSPLHF. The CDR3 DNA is TGTGCCAGCTCAGAGACGGTGGGGCATGGTTCACCCCTCCACTTT.

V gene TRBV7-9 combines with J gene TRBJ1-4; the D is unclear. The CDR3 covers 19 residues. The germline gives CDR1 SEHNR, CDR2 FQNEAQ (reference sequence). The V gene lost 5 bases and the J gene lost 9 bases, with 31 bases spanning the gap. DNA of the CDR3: TGTGCCAGCAGCCCACTGTCGGAGGAGGCGCAATGGGTTCGTAAAAAACTGTTTTTT. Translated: CASSPLSEEAQWVRKKLFF.

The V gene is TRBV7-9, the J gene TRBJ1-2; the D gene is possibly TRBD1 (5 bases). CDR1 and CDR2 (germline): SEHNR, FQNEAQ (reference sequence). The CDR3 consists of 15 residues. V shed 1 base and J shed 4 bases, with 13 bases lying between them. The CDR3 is CASSLVETEIYGYTF. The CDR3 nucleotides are TGTGCCAGCAGCTTAGTGGAGACAGAGATCTATGGCTACACCTTC.

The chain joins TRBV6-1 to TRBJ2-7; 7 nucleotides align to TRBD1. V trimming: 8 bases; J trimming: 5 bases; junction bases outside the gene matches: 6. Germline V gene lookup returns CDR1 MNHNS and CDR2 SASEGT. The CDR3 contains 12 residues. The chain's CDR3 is CASRTGENEQYF. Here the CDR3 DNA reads TGTGCCAGCCGCACAGGGGAAAACGAGCAGTACTTC.

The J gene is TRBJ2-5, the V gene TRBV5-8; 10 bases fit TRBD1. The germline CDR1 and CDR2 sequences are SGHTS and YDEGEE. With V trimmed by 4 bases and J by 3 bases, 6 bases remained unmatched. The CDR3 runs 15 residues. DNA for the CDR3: TGTGCCAGCAGCCTGCAGACAGGGGGCGAAGAGACCCAGTACTTC. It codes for CASSLQTGGEETQYF.

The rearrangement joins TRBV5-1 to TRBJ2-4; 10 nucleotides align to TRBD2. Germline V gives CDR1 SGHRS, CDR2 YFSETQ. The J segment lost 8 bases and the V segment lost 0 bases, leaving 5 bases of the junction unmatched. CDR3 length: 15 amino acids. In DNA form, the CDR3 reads TGCGCCAGCAGCTTGGCCGCTAGCGGGAGTGACATTCAGTACTTC. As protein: CASSLAASGSDIQYF.

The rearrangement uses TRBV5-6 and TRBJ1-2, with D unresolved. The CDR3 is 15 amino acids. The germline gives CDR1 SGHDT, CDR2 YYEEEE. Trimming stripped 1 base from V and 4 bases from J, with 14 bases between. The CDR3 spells CASSLMTGAGYGYTF. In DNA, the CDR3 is TGTGCCAGCAGCTTGATGACGGGCGCGGGCTATGGCTACACCTTC. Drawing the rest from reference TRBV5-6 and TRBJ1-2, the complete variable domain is DAGVTQSPTHLIKTRGQQVTLRCSPKSGHDTVSWYQQALGQGPQFIFQYYEEEERQRGNFPDRFSGHQFPNYSSELNVNALLLGDSALYLCASSLMTGAGYGYTFGSGTRLTVV.

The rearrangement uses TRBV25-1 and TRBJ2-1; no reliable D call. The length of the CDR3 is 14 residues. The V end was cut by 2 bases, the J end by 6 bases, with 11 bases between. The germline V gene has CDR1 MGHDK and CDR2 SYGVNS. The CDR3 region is CASSETSTGNEQFF. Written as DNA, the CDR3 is TGTGCCAGCAGTGAAACGTCCACCGGCAATGAGCAGTTCTTC.

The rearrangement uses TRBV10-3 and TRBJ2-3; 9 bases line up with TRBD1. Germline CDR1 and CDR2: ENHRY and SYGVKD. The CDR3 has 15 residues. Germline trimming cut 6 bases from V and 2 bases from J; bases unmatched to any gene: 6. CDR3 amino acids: CAISLGTGNTDTQYF. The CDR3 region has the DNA TGTGCCATCAGCTTAGGGACAGGGAACACAGATACGCAGTATTTT.

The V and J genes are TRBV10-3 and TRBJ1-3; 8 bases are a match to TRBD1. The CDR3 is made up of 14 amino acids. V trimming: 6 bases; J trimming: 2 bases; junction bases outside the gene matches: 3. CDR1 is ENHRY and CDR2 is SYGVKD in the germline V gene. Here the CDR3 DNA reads TGTGCCATCAGACAGGACAGGGCTGGAAACACCATATATTTT. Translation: CAIRQDRAGNTIYF.

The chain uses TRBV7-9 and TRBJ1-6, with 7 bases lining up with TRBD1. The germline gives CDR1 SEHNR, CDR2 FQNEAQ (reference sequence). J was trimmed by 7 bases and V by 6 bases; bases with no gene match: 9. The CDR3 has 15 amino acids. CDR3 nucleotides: TGTGCCAGCAGGAGAGACAGGGTTGGGAATTCACCCCTCCACTTT. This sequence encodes CASRRDRVGNSPLHF.